This T cell receptor beta chain was obtained from a study of Graves' ophthalmopathy and Graves' hyperthyroidism. General study points: With 60% to 71% sensitivity and 72% to 85% specificity, the model predicted ophthalmopathy progression. Blood contained most expanded thyroid clonotypes exceeding 0.001 frequency. A model built from 13 signatures distinguished ophthalmopathy from stable hyperthyroidism with approximately 88% sensitivity and about 80% specificity.

CDR3 regions of TCR beta were amplified from RNA transcripts. Scientists carried out first-round RT-PCR using HTBI primers and then a second-round multiplex PCR. MiXCR, run by TCRdb on the multiplex PCR reads, gives a single entry per CDR3 protein. The sample yields 650,000 to 900,000 distinct CDR3 sequences, 40% seen once. This clonotype was counted many times. What it binds is not known. Exclusion applied to patients with other autoimmune diseases, uncontrolled infections, pregnancy or lactation. The CDR3 is 15 residues long. CDR1 and CDR2 from the germline V gene are LNHDA and SQIVND (reference sequence). V dropped 5 bases and J dropped 3; count of bases not matched to a gene: 7.

The sample taken for sequencing was peripheral blood. This chain joins TRBV19 and TRBJ2-7; 10 nucleotides line up with TRBD2. The receptor was isolated from an adult man with Graves' ophthalmopathy. CDR3 nucleotides: TGTGCCAGTAGTGTGAATAGCGGGGGGATCTACGAGCAGTACTTC. Protein: CASSVNSGGIYEQYF.